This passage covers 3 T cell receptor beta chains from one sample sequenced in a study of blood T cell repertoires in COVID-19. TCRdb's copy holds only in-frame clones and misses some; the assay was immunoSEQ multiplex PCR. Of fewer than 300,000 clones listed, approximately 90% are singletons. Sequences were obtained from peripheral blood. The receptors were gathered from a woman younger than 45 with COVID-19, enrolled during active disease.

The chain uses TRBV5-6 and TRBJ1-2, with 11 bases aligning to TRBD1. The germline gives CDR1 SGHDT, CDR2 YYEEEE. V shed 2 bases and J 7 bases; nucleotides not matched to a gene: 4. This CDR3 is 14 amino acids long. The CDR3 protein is CASSLRTGGSGYTF. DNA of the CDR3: TGTGCCAGCAGCTTAAGGACAGGGGGCTCTGGCTACACCTTC.

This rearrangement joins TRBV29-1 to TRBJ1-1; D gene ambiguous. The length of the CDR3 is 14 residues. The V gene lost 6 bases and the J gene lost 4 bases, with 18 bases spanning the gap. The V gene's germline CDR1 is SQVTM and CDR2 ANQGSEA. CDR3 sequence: CSVSTTTGFTEAFF. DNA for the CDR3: TGCAGCGTATCAACGACTACCGGGTTCACTGAAGCTTTCTTT.

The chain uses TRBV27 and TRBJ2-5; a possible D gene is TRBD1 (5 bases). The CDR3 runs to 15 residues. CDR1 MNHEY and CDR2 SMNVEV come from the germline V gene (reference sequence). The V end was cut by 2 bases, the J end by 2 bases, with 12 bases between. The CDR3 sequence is CASSLNRFSQETQYF. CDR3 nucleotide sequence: TGTGCCAGCAGTTTAAACAGGTTTTCGCAAGAGACCCAGTACTTC.